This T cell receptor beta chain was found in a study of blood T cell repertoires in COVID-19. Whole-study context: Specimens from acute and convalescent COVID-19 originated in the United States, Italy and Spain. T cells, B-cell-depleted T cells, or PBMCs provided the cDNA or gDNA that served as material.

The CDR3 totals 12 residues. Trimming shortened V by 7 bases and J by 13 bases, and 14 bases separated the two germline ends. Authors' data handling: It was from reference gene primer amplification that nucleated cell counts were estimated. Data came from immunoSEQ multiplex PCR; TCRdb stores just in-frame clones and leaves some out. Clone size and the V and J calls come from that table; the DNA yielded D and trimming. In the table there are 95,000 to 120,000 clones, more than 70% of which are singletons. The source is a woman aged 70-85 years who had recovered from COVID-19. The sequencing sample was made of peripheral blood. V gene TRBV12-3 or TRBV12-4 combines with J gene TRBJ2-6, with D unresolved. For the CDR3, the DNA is TGTGCCAGCACAAATTTCGCGCGTGTCCTGACTTTC. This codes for CASTNFARVLTF.